This TCR beta chain was documented in a study of identical twins. Trimming removed 5 bases from V and 4 bases from J; junction bases left unmatched: 6. Germline values: CDR1 SGHAT, CDR2 FQNNGV. The CDR3 consists of 15 residues. Each CDR3 protein is one row after TCRdb ran MiXCR on the 5' RACE reads. Of some 900,000 distinct CDR3 sequences listed, roughly 12% are singletons. The data were also submitted as part of a second study, on yellow fever vaccine responses in identical twins.

The V and J genes are TRBV11-2 and TRBJ2-4, with TRBD1 identical over 9 bases. The sample was PBMCs. This receptor was taken from a woman between 18 and 29 years old in good health. The CDR3 region has the DNA TGTGCCAGCAGCGCCTACAGGGGGCGGAAAAACATTCAGTACTTC. This gives the protein CASSAYRGRKNIQYF. The variable domain in full, with the rest retrieved from reference TRBV11-2 and TRBJ2-4, is EAGVAQSPRYKIIEKRQSVAFWCNPISGHATLYWYQQILGQGPKLLIQFQNNGVVDDSQLPKDRFSAERLKGVDSTLKIQPAKLEDSAVYLCASSAYRGRKNIQYFGAGTRLSVL.